This paragraph covers one T cell receptor (beta chain) sequence. V trimming: 0 bases; J trimming: 5 bases; junction bases outside the gene matches: 9. Germline V gene data show CDR1 as SEHNR and CDR2 as FQNEAQ (reference sequence). The CDR3 sequence is 16 residues long. The data originate from a study of blood T cell repertoires in COVID-19. Profiling relied on immunoSEQ multiplex PCR, and the TCRdb table lists in-frame clones only, not all of them. This table holds approximately 350,000 clones, 91% found once. The source of this sequence is a woman aged 18-30 years who had recovered from COVID-19. Sample: peripheral blood. This chain connects TRBV7-9 to TRBJ2-5, with 7 bases that match TRBD2. DNA of the CDR3: TGTGCCAGCAGCTTAGCGGGCGGGGGTCGTAGGGAGACCCAGTACTTC. It encodes CASSLAGGGRRETQYF.